Listed here are 23 T cell receptor beta chains from one sample, sequenced in a study of T cell responses to AZD1222 COVID-19 vaccine. Repertoires were generated with immunoSEQ multiplex PCR, while TCRdb's copy carries only in-frame clones and drops some. The sample holds about 110,000 clones, about 87% seen once. The sample was peripheral blood, taken 28 days after the second AZD1222 dose. The receptor source for this set is an adult who received the AZD1222 COVID-19 vaccine.

The chain carries TRBV5-1 and TRBJ1-1; no firm D call. V was trimmed by 2 bases and J by 2 bases, leaving 13 bases between them. This CDR3 has 15 amino acids. The germline CDR1 and CDR2 sequences are SGHRS and YFSETQ. Written as DNA, the CDR3 is TGCGCCAGCAGCTTACGGCTGGGCTCCAACACTGAAGCTTTCTTT. Residues: CASSLRLGSNTEAFF.

The J gene is TRBJ1-2, the V gene TRBV28, with D uncertain. The V and J ends lost 6 bases and 4 bases respectively, with 21 bases between them. The CDR3 extends over 16 amino acids. Germline V CDR1 and CDR2: MDHEN, SYDVKM. The CDR3 nucleotides read TGTGCCAGCAGACCCTTTAGGGCGGCGGTAGTCTATGGCTACACCTTC. Translating it yields CASRPFRAAVVYGYTF.

V gene TRBV5-1 combines with J gene TRBJ2-7; 7 bases are shared with TRBD2. Germline CDR1 and CDR2: SGHRS and YFSETQ. This CDR3 comprises 14 residues. The junction had 8 bases not matched to a gene; V was cut back by 1 base and J by 7 bases. In DNA form, the CDR3 reads TGCGCCAGCAGCTTGAGCGGGACCCCATCAGAGCAGTACTTC. Translation: CASSLSGTPSEQYF.

The genes are TRBV4-2 and TRBJ1-2; tentatively, D is TRBD1 (5 bases). The CDR3 contains 11 residues. The germline V gene encodes CDR1 LGHNA and CDR2 YNFKEQ. Trimming stripped 10 bases from V and 4 bases from J, with 10 bases between. The CDR3 protein is CATRGGYGYTF. The CDR3 region has the DNA TGTGCCACCCGTGGGGGCTATGGCTACACCTTC.

This chain links TRBV19 with TRBJ2-1; D not resolved. Trimming removed 4 bases from V and 8 bases from J, with 9 bases in between. The length of the CDR3 is 12 residues. The germline V gene has CDR1 LNHDA and CDR2 SQIVND (reference sequence). The CDR3 DNA sequence: TGTGCCAGTAGTAGGATTGCGGATGAGCAGTTCTTC. Protein product: CASSRIADEQFF.

This rearrangement joins TRBV7-6 to TRBJ2-5; no clear D. The CDR3 is 17 residues long. The germline V and J ends were trimmed by 5 bases and 5 bases, with 24 bases remaining between them. Germline lookup yields CDR1 SGHVS and CDR2 FNYEAQ. This CDR3 is CASSTRPPSGARETQYF. The CDR3 DNA sequence: TGTGCCAGCAGCACCCGCCCGCCCTCGGGCGCCAGGGAGACCCAGTACTTC.

The chain joins TRBV9 to TRBJ2-3, with TRBD1 identical over 8 bases. With V trimmed by 4 bases and J by 3 bases, 10 bases remained unmatched. This CDR3 is 16 amino acids long. Germline CDR1 SGDLS, CDR2 YYNGEE. This CDR3 is CASSSSDRVWTDTQYF. DNA for the CDR3: TGTGCCAGCAGCTCCTCGGACAGGGTATGGACAGATACGCAGTATTTT. Together with reference TRBV9 and TRBJ2-3, the CDR3 gives the full variable domain: DSGVTQTPKHLITATGQRVTLRCSPRSGDLSVYWYQQSLDQGLQFLIQYYNGEERAKGNILERFSAQQFPDLHSELNLSSLELGDSALYFCASSSSDRVWTDTQYFGPGTRLTVL.

Here the CDR3 DNA reads TGTGCCAGCAGCTTAGACACAGGGGGGGTCTATGGCTACACCTTC. This sequence encodes CASSLDTGGVYGYTF. This chain connects TRBV11-2 to TRBJ1-2, with 8 positions matching TRBD1. Germline lookup yields CDR1 SGHAT and CDR2 FQNNGV. V gave up 0 bases and J gave up 4 bases; unmatched junction bases: 4. This CDR3 comprises 15 residues.

The table lists this clone with a few counts. V and J are TRBV6-1 and TRBJ2-1, with TRBD2 identical over 8 bases. V dropped 2 bases and J dropped 6; count of bases not matched to a gene: 18. Per germline, CDR1 MNHNS and CDR2 SASEGT. This CDR3 has 19 amino acids. The CDR3 here is CASSEQGWVAGWTGNEQFF. As DNA, the CDR3 is TGTGCCAGCAGTGAACAGGGTTGGGTAGCGGGATGGACCGGCAATGAGCAGTTCTTC.

The chain has TRBV4-3 and TRBJ2-7; TRBD2 is a possible D gene (7 bases). The CDR3 is made up of 15 amino acids. The ends were cut back, 1 base at V and 2 bases at J, with 12 bases in the middle. CDR1 LGHNA and CDR2 YSLEER come from the germline V gene. Here the CDR3 reads CASSQGTRGAYEQYF. The CDR3 DNA reads TGCGCCAGCAGCCAAGGGACTAGGGGGGCCTACGAGCAGTACTTC.

This sequence joins TRBV6-2 or TRBV6-3 and TRBJ1-5; 7 bases match TRBD1. CDR1 and CDR2 from the germline V gene are MNHEY and SVGEGT. This CDR3 spans 19 amino acids. Losses at the gene ends were 2 bases for V and 3 bases for J; bases not matched to a gene: 16. CDR3 bases: TGTGCCAGCAGTTACCATCCGGGACAGAATTTTCAAGTCAATCAGCCCCAGCATTTT. Translated, it gives CASSYHPGQNFQVNQPQHF.

This clone was detected once. The chain couples TRBV3-1 (or the pseudogene TRBV3-2) to TRBJ2-1; D is unclear. Trimming took off 0 bases at V and 8 bases at J, with 11 bases between the two ends. The CDR3 loop spans 14 amino acids. CDR1 is LGHDT and CDR2 is YNNKEL in the germline V gene (reference sequence). CDR3: CASSQDLVNDEQFF. CDR3 sequence (DNA): TGTGCCAGCAGCCAAGACCTAGTTAATGATGAGCAGTTCTTC.

The chain employs TRBV30 and TRBJ2-7; 9 positions match TRBD2. J lost 6 bases, V lost 2 bases, and 17 bases had no gene match. Germline CDR1 is GTSNPN and CDR2 is SVGIG (reference sequence). This CDR3 comprises 17 residues. The CDR3 DNA reads as TGTGCCTGGAGTCCTTCTCCCGGCGGTAGCGGGAGTCCCGAGCAGTACTTC. Amino acids: CAWSPSPGGSGSPEQYF.

This chain uses TRBV29-1 with TRBJ1-1, with D possibly being TRBD1 (6 bases). With 3 bases removed from V and 0 bases from J, the gap between germline ends came to 11 bases. The CDR3 length is 14 residues. Germline CDR1 is SQVTM and CDR2 is ANQGSEA. The chain's CDR3 is CSVERTVMNTEAFF. The CDR3 DNA is TGCAGCGTTGAGCGGACAGTAATGAACACTGAAGCTTTCTTT. The full variable domain, with the rest looked up from reference TRBV29-1 and TRBJ1-1, is SAVISQKPSRDICQRGTSLTIQCQVDSQVTMMFWYRQQPGQSLTLIATANQGSEATYESGFVIDKFPISRPNLTFSTLTVSNMSPEDSSIYLCSVERTVMNTEAFFGQGTRLTVV.

The CDR3 spells CASSLGRDSYGYTF. Written as DNA, the CDR3 is TGTGCCAGCAGTTTGGGCCGGGACAGCTATGGCTACACCTTC. V gene TRBV6-5 combines with J gene TRBJ1-2, with 7 bases identical to TRBD1. CDR1 is MNHEY and CDR2 is SVGAGI in the germline V gene. Trimming removed 4 bases from V and 4 bases from J; junction bases left unmatched: 6. The CDR3 is 14 amino acids.

This clone was picked up a small number of times. The V gene is TRBV27, the J gene TRBJ2-7; TRBD1 matches 8 bases. CDR1 MNHEY and CDR2 SMNVEV come from the germline V gene (reference sequence). With V trimmed by 8 bases and J by 7 bases, 10 bases remained unmatched. CDR3 length: 13 residues. This CDR3 reads CASGRGPLSEQYF. The CDR3 DNA reads as TGTGCCAGCGGCAGGGGGCCCCTTAGTGAGCAGTACTTC.

The rearrangement joins TRBV5-1 to TRBJ2-5; no definite D call. CDR3 length: 13 amino acids. V shed 5 bases and J shed 2 bases, with 10 bases lying between them. Germline V gives CDR1 SGHRS, CDR2 YFSETQ. The CDR3 sequence is CASRVVIQETQYF. The CDR3 coding sequence is TGCGCCAGCAGAGTCGTAATTCAAGAGACCCAGTACTTC.

J is TRBJ2-5 and V is TRBV11-2, with TRBD1 as a possible D gene (5 bases). In germline, CDR1 is SGHAT, CDR2 FQNNGV. Deletions cut 5 bases from V and 2 bases from J, with 9 bases between. This CDR3 has 13 residues. The CDR3 sequence is CASSLGQQETQYF. The DNA for the CDR3 is TGTGCCAGCAGCCTAGGACAACAAGAGACCCAGTACTTC.

The genes are TRBV5-8 and TRBJ2-7; 7 nucleotides align to TRBD1. The CDR3 has 14 amino acids. Germline V gene data show CDR1 as SGHTS and CDR2 as YDEGEE. Losses at the gene ends were 1 base for V and 2 bases for J; bases not matched to a gene: 3. This CDR3 is CASSLTGVTYEQYF. DNA for the CDR3: TGTGCCAGCAGCTTGACAGGGGTCACCTACGAGCAGTACTTC.

This clone was seen a handful of times. The genes are TRBV5-1 and TRBJ1-1; unclear D gene. Germline assignment: CDR1 SGHRS and CDR2 YFSETQ. The CDR3 loop spans 15 amino acids. V was clipped by 4 bases and J by 0 bases, with 13 bases between them. CDR3 sequence reads: CASSNRVSVNTEAFF. The CDR3 nucleotides read TGCGCCAGCAGCAACAGAGTTTCGGTGAACACTGAAGCTTTCTTT.

The chain joins TRBV7-2 to TRBJ2-5; 8 nucleotides match TRBD2. The germline gives CDR1 SGHTA, CDR2 FQGNSA. With 5 bases clipped from V and 2 bases from J, the junction kept 10 bases outside the gene matches. This CDR3 comprises 16 residues. The CDR3 loop reads CASSRTSGHYQETQYF. The CDR3 nucleotides are TGTGCCAGCAGCCGTACTAGCGGCCATTATCAAGAGACCCAGTACTTC.

This clone is a singleton in its sample. V is TRBV7-8 and J is TRBJ1-2, with D possibly being TRBD1 (5 bases). Trimming cost V 1 base and J 8 bases, with 11 bases left between them. Germline V gene sequence: CDR1 SGHVS, CDR2 FQNEAQ. This CDR3 has 13 residues. CDR3: CASSLGWGRGYTF. In DNA form, the CDR3 reads TGTGCCAGCAGCTTAGGTTGGGGCCGCGGCTACACCTTC.

The V and J genes are TRBV27 and TRBJ2-7; TRBD1 matches at 7 bases. This CDR3 has 13 residues. J was trimmed by 2 bases and V by 3 bases; bases with no gene match: 1. The germline V gene encodes CDR1 MNHEY and CDR2 SMNVEV (reference sequence). The CDR3 sequence is CASSFQGAYEQYF. CDR3 DNA sequence: TGTGCCAGCAGTTTCCAGGGGGCCTACGAGCAGTACTTC.